These 13 T cell receptor beta chains came from one sample sequenced in a study of blood T cell repertoires in COVID-19 (dated by TCRdb to the early 2020s). The library was obtained by the immunoSEQ multiplex PCR assay. The clones in this table, taken by TCRdb from immuneACCESS, are in-frame only. Not every clone is retained; where verified, under half of the shortfall comes from an unresolved V gene, and the cause of the rest is unknown. This sample lists some 120,000 clones; around four fifths were detected once. The ten top clones hold 7.5% of the sample. Sequencing was performed on peripheral blood. The receptor source for this set is a man aged 65 to 85 with active or convalescent COVID-19.

This clone was picked up one time. Here the CDR3 reads CAELTPWQNSGNTIYF. CDR3 DNA sequence: TGCGCCGAATTGACTCCGTGGCAGAACTCTGGAAACACCATATATTTT. J is TRBJ1-3 and V is TRBV23-1; D is unclear. Being an ORF, TRBV23-1 has a function that is uncertain. This CDR3 has 16 amino acids. V lost 11 bases to trimming and J lost 0 bases, with 20 bases between them.

The genes are TRBV18 and TRBJ2-1; 7 bases line up with TRBD1. From germline, CDR1 is KGHSH and CDR2 LQKENI. The CDR3 runs 12 residues. V lost 1 base to trimming and J lost 14 bases; unmatched junction nucleotides: 5. This CDR3 reads CASSPRQGVEFF. The CDR3 region has the DNA TGTGCCAGCTCACCACGTCAGGGGGTGGAGTTCTTC.

In its sample, this clone ranks as medium-sized. The chain has TRBV10-1 and TRBJ2-1, with D perhaps TRBD1 (6 bases). The CDR3 spans 15 residues. Trimming left V 5 bases short and J 3 bases short, with 14 bases between. Germline values: CDR1 WNHNN, CDR2 SYGVQD (reference sequence). The CDR3 DNA reads TGCGCCAGCAGTCGAGGGGGAAGGGACTACAATGAGCAGTTCTTC. Its protein product is CASSRGGRDYNEQFF.

The V and J genes are TRBV7-9 and TRBJ2-3; 8 bases agree with TRBD1. CDR1 is SEHNR, CDR2 FQNEAQ, per germline (reference sequence). The CDR3 totals 16 residues. The V segment lost 4 bases and the J segment 2 bases; nucleotides outside the gene matches: 8. The CDR3 is CASSYRTGLTTDTQYF. The CDR3 DNA reads TGTGCCAGCAGCTATCGGACAGGGCTGACCACAGATACGCAGTATTTT.

The V call is TRBV28, the J call TRBJ2-7, with 7 nucleotides matching TRBD2. The CDR3 spans 14 residues. Germline loops: CDR1 MDHEN, CDR2 SYDVKM. Unmatched junction bases numbered 11, after V lost 6 bases and J lost 6 bases. This CDR3 reads CASRVRAGALEQYF. For the CDR3, the DNA is TGTGCCAGCAGGGTTAGGGCGGGAGCTCTCGAGCAGTACTTC.

The V and J genes are TRBV5-4 and TRBJ1-3, with TRBD1 identical over 10 bases. This CDR3 region has 17 residues. V gave up 1 base and J gave up 2 bases; unmatched junction bases: 6. Germline-derived CDR1 and CDR2 are SGHNT and YYREEE (reference sequence). The CDR3 DNA reads as TGTGCCAGCAGCTTGCCCGGGACAGGGGTGGCTGGAAACACCATATATTTT. It specifies CASSLPGTGVAGNTIYF. Combining the CDR3 with reference TRBV5-4 and TRBJ1-3 gives the whole variable domain ETGVTQSPTHLIKTRGQQVTLRCSSQSGHNTVSWYQQALGQGPQFIFQYYREEENGRGNFPPRFSGLQFPNYSSELNVNALELDDSALYLCASSLPGTGVAGNTIYFGEGSWLTVV.

The chain recombines TRBV2 with TRBJ2-3; 15 nucleotides line up with TRBD2. Per the germline V gene, CDR1 is SNHLY and CDR2 is FYNNEI. After removal of 6 bases from V and 5 bases from J, the junction contained 9 bases not matched to a gene. CDR3 length equals 17 residues. CDR3 region: CASSGLAGGLRVDTQYF. For the CDR3, the DNA is TGTGCCAGCAGCGGACTAGCGGGGGGGCTCAGGGTAGATACGCAGTATTTT.

The chain has TRBV28 and TRBJ1-5; 7 positions match TRBD1. Germline trimming cut 5 bases from V and 5 bases from J; bases unmatched to any gene: 12. CDR3 length: 16 amino acids. CDR1 is MDHEN, CDR2 SYDVKM, per germline. CDR3 coding DNA: TGTGCCAGCAGTGTCTTGGACGGACAGGACTATCAGCCCCAGCATTTT. The encoded protein is CASSVLDGQDYQPQHF.

This clone was recorded once. The V call is TRBV3-1 (or the pseudogene TRBV3-2), the J call TRBJ1-5; no definite D call. The V end was cut by 4 bases, the J end by 9 bases, with 13 bases between. The CDR3 covers 13 residues. CDR1 and CDR2 (germline): LGHDT, YNNKEL (reference sequence). The CDR3 spells CASSPDGEGPQHF. As DNA, the CDR3 is TGTGCCAGCAGCCCGGACGGAGAGGGGCCCCAGCATTTT.

CDR3 nucleotide sequence: TGTGCCAGCAGCTTTGGGACTAGCGGGGGGCAAGAGACCCAGTACTTC. Translation gives CASSFGTSGGQETQYF. This chain uses TRBV11-3 with TRBJ2-5, with 15 bases identical to TRBD2. V dropped 3 bases and J dropped 2; count of bases not matched to a gene: 1. Germline values: CDR1 SGHNT, CDR2 YENEEA. CDR3 length equals 16 residues.

The V gene is TRBV5-4, the J gene TRBJ2-7; 8 nucleotides line up with TRBD1. The CDR3 runs to 14 residues. With 0 bases clipped from V and 5 bases from J, the junction kept 4 bases outside the gene matches. Per the germline V gene, CDR1 is SGHNT and CDR2 is YYREEE (reference sequence). The CDR3 nucleotides read TGTGCCAGCAGCTTGGATGGACAGGGACACGAGCAGTACTTC. Translating gives CASSLDGQGHEQYF.

This clone showed up just a few times. This chain joins TRBV7-9 and TRBJ2-7; D remains ambiguous. Germline V lookup: CDR1 SEHNR, CDR2 FQNEAQ (reference sequence). The CDR3 sequence is 13 residues long. V lost 3 bases and J lost 4, with 10 bases in between. The CDR3 loop is CASSFAVRYEQYF. The DNA for the CDR3 is TGTGCCAGCAGCTTCGCCGTACGGTACGAGCAGTACTTC.

The rearrangement links TRBV6-5 to TRBJ2-7; TRBD2 matches 7 bases. Germline CDR1 is MNHEY and CDR2 is SVGAGI. V was pared by 6 bases and J by 3 bases, with 8 bases of the junction left unmatched. The CDR3 is made up of 14 amino acids. DNA of the CDR3: TGTGCCAGCAGCCGCGGGGGTAGCGACTACGAGCAGTACTTC. The encoded protein is CASSRGGSDYEQYF.